This T cell receptor (beta chain) came from a study of identical twins (dated by TCRdb to 2015 to 2016). In the study overall: TCR alpha and beta repertoires from monozygotic twins, unrelated adults of various ages and cord blood were deep-sequenced to test whether fetal clonotypes persist. Replicate twin experiments were performed at different times using different library preparation protocols to rule out contamination.

Ten or more counts support this clonotype. This clone's antigen is unknown. It has no much larger one-base neighbor in the sample; base qualities were not kept. As encoded in the germline V gene, CDR1 is SGHTA while CDR2 is FQGNSA. The CDR3 measures 13 amino acids from cysteine to phenylalanine. CDR3 DNA only is kept here, 39 bases in frame from base 1. Cut back by 4 bases and 7 bases, the V and J ends lie 11 bases apart. Study-wide findings and limitations: Fewer insertions were carried by abundant cord blood beta clonotypes, a similar but weaker trend appeared in young adult naive repertoires, and no such trend appeared in memory repertoires. In monozygotic twins, out-of-frame TCR alpha sharing was systematically underestimated by recombination models, although the models agreed with sharing between unrelated individuals. Zero-insertion analyses could be partly confounded by invariant T cells such as MAIT and iNKT, although diverse VJ usage argued against such confounding for most clonotypes. Out-of-frame TCR alpha sequences shared between twins showed an excess of low generation-probability sequences compared with coincidental sharing between unrelated individuals. Because the same donors could not be followed over many years, the conclusions depended on cross-sectional statistical analysis. The excess sharing between twins in beta out-of-frame sequences was weaker because fewer shared sequences reduced the signal-to-noise ratio.

Library construction relied on 5' RACE. Data came from an Illumina HiSeq 2000. Template switching added a universal primer binding site, and the final cDNA carried a unique molecular identifier that allowed TCR cDNA molecules to be counted accurately. Specific primers in the conserved constant-segment region were used to synthesize first-strand cDNA for TCR alpha and beta chains. To control for contamination, every cDNA library carried two barcodes: a SMART-Mk sample barcode plus Illumina barcodes. TruSeq adapter sequences and Illumina sample barcodes were added in two successive PCR steps. Sequencing of the TCR alpha and beta cDNA libraries was done on the Illumina HiSeq platform using custom primers. In the source study's methods: MiGEC processed the raw reads to extract unique molecular identifiers, while MiXCR was used to determine the CDR3 positions. For each individual, recombination models were inferred using an EM algorithm with the repgenHMM and IGoR tools. The analysis of shared clonotypes was done with the tcR package in R, with sharing normalized by the product of cloneset sizes. To study raw recombination without the effects of thymic and clonal selection, out-of-frame nonproductive sequences were analyzed. Through fastp at Q25 and MiXCR, TCRdb rebuilt clones from the public reads, retaining in-frame beta chains. For every CDR3 protein sequence, its rows merge into one entry that carries the most common genes and DNA. TCRdb, not the authors, supplied the V and J calls. The sample includes about 690,000 distinct CDR3 sequences, with approximately 6.1% observed a single time. In total, the top ten clones hold approximately 2% of the sample.

Only healthy Caucasian donors were included. Three unrelated non-twin adults were also sequenced: a male aged 18 to 30, a male aged 50 to 60 and a female aged 50 to 60. Using Miltenyi CD45RO+ enrichment and human naive T-cell isolation kits, memory (CD45RO+) and naive T cells were isolated from PBMC. The sequenced material came from naive T cells sorted from blood. The cell subset or site label, read with the paper, signifies: cells isolated with a human naive T-cell isolation kit. This receptor was identified in a man between 18 and 29 years old in good health. The chain links TRBV7-2 with TRBJ2-1, with the D gene uncertain. The CDR3 protein: CASSSTRRNEQFF. DNA sequence: TGTGCCAGCAGCTCAACACGGCGTAATGAGCAGTTCTTC.